This T cell receptor (beta chain) was recorded in a study of OX40 agonist ivuxolimab in advanced cancers. Broader study findings: CD4+ T cells averaged fewer expanded clones than CD8+ T cells. Low normalized clonal expansion also occurred in some nonresponding patients.

Generated by immunoSEQ multiplex PCR, the TCRdb table keeps only in-frame clones and is missing some. The sample lists roughly 80,000 clones; approximately 92% were seen once. A remark on this clone: As yet, its antigen is unknown.

The CDR3 extends over 11 amino acids. CDR1 is SQVTM and CDR2 is ANQGSEA in the germline V gene. The V and J ends lost 2 bases and 4 bases respectively, with 5 bases between them. The TCR sequence derives from an adult with an advanced solid tumor such as melanoma, head and neck, liver or kidney cancer. V usage is TRBV29-1 and J usage is TRBJ1-2; D remains unclear. The source material was CD4+ or CD8+ T cells sorted from blood, sampled in a trial of the OX40 agonist ivuxolimab. The CDR3 nucleotides read TGCAGCGTTGAAAAGGGCTATGGCTACACCTTC. This encodes CSVEKGYGYTF.